Each of the 12 T cell receptor beta chains below was sequenced from the same sample in a study of identifying expanded T cells in peripheral blood. Clones were read by immunoSEQ multiplex PCR, and TCRdb kept only the in-frame ones, dropping some. The sample carries approximately 120,000 clones, around 90% recorded once. Input material: blood. The receptors here all came from a person between 18 and 75 years old in good health.

The CDR3 DNA is TGTGCCAGCAGCTTAAGTGGTGGGGCCAACGTCCTGACTTTC. Translating gives CASSLSGGANVLTF. The rearrangement joins TRBV7-2 to TRBJ2-6; D not certain. CDR1 and CDR2 from the germline V gene are SGHTA and FQGNSA. This CDR3 spans 14 amino acids. With 2 bases removed from V and 3 bases from J, the gap between germline ends came to 5 bases.

The J gene is TRBJ2-2, the V gene TRBV7-3; no definite D call. CDR1 is SGHTA, CDR2 FQGTGA, per germline. V gave up 3 bases and J gave up 2 bases, with 4 bases separating them. The CDR3 sequence is 13 residues long. The CDR3 DNA is TGTGCCAGCAGCTTCGGAAACACCGGGGAGCTGTTTTTT. Residues: CASSFGNTGELFF.

The genes are TRBV7-2 and TRBJ1-1; no clear D gene. The CDR3 has 13 residues. CDR1 and CDR2 from the germline V gene are SGHTA and FQGNSA. Trimming took 1 base from V and 9 from J, leaving 12 bases between them. CDR3 DNA: TGTGCCAGCAGCTTAGGTTCAAGTGAAAAAGCTTTCTTT. Protein product: CASSLGSSEKAFF.

The chain uses TRBV18 and TRBJ2-6, with 10 bases aligning to TRBD1. Germline CDR1 reads KGHSH; CDR2 reads LQKENI. CDR3 length equals 18 residues. J lost 0 bases, V lost 4 bases, and 6 bases had no gene match. CDR3 amino acids: CASSLGTGAFSGANVLTF. DNA of the CDR3: TGTGCCAGCTCACTTGGGACAGGGGCCTTCTCTGGGGCCAACGTCCTGACTTTC.

This rearrangement joins TRBV7-2 to TRBJ1-2; 8 bases line up with TRBD1. This CDR3 comprises 15 residues. Per the germline V gene, CDR1 is SGHTA and CDR2 is FQGNSA. V dropped 1 base and J dropped 5; count of bases not matched to a gene: 6. CDR3 amino acids: CASSLDRTGYYGYTF. CDR3 nucleotides: TGTGCCAGCAGCTTAGATAGGACAGGGTATTATGGCTACACCTTC.

The chain is built from TRBV5-4 and TRBJ2-1; 9 nucleotides line up with TRBD1. The CDR3 is 16 residues long. V trimming: 1 base; J trimming: 5 bases; junction bases outside the gene matches: 7. Germline V gene data show CDR1 as SGHNT and CDR2 as YYREEE (reference sequence). The CDR3 sequence: CASSLPRQGGNNEQFF. The DNA of the CDR3 is TGTGCCAGCAGCTTGCCCCGACAGGGGGGGAACAATGAGCAGTTCTTC. Supplemented by reference TRBV5-4 and TRBJ2-1, the full variable domain reads ETGVTQSPTHLIKTRGQQVTLRCSSQSGHNTVSWYQQALGQGPQFIFQYYREEENGRGNFPPRFSGLQFPNYSSELNVNALELDDSALYLCASSLPRQGGNNEQFFGPGTRLTVL.

V gene TRBV7-6 combines with J gene TRBJ1-2; unclear D gene. Trimming took off 0 bases at V and 4 bases at J, with 6 bases between the two ends. Germline V gene data show CDR1 as SGHVS and CDR2 as FNYEAQ. The CDR3 extends over 13 amino acids. CDR3 loop: CASSLANTYGYTF. CDR3 DNA sequence: TGTGCCAGCAGCTTAGCGAATACCTATGGCTACACCTTC.

This clone was seen a single time. The rearrangement links TRBV6-6 to TRBJ1-3, with D uncertain. The CDR3 contains 16 residues. Germline CDR1 reads MNHNY; CDR2 reads SVGAGI (reference sequence). V lost 6 bases and J 0 bases, leaving 15 bases between the germline ends. As DNA, the CDR3 is TGTGCCAGCAGGGATACACAAATGAGCTCTGGAAACACCATATATTTT. This codes for CASRDTQMSSGNTIYF.

The chain joins TRBV5-1 to TRBJ1-1, with D perhaps TRBD1 (6 bases). The CDR3 contains 13 residues. CDR1 SGHRS and CDR2 YFSETQ come from the germline V gene. V lost 4 bases to trimming and J lost 4 bases, with 11 bases between them. The CDR3: CASSPLGGTEAFF. CDR3 in DNA: TGCGCCAGCAGCCCCCTAGGGGGCACTGAAGCTTTCTTT.

V and J are TRBV2 and TRBJ1-2; D call uncertain. The V and J ends lost 6 bases and 0 bases respectively, with 8 bases between them. The CDR3 spans 13 residues. Per the germline V gene, CDR1 is SNHLY and CDR2 is FYNNEI. In nucleotides, the CDR3 is TGTGCCAGCAGCGAGACAACTAACTATGGCTACACCTTC. Translated: CASSETTNYGYTF.

This clone was counted a single time. This chain uses TRBV21-1 with TRBJ1-6; whether TRBD1, the table's D call, matches the DNA was not checked. TRBV21-1 corresponds to a pseudogene. This CDR3 has 15 amino acids. CDR3 coding DNA: TGTGCCAGCAGCAGACCGGGACAGCTAAATTCACCCCTCCACTTT. Protein: CASSRPGQLNSPLHF.

The genes are TRBV9 and TRBJ2-1; 9 nucleotides line up with TRBD2. Germline V gene lookup returns CDR1 SGDLS and CDR2 YYNGEE. The CDR3 consists of 15 residues. The V and J ends lost 6 bases and 9 bases, in that order; junction bases with no gene match: 13. The chain's CDR3 is CASTRSGLAKGEQFF. The CDR3 DNA is TGTGCCAGCACCCGGTCGGGACTAGCAAAAGGTGAGCAGTTCTTC.